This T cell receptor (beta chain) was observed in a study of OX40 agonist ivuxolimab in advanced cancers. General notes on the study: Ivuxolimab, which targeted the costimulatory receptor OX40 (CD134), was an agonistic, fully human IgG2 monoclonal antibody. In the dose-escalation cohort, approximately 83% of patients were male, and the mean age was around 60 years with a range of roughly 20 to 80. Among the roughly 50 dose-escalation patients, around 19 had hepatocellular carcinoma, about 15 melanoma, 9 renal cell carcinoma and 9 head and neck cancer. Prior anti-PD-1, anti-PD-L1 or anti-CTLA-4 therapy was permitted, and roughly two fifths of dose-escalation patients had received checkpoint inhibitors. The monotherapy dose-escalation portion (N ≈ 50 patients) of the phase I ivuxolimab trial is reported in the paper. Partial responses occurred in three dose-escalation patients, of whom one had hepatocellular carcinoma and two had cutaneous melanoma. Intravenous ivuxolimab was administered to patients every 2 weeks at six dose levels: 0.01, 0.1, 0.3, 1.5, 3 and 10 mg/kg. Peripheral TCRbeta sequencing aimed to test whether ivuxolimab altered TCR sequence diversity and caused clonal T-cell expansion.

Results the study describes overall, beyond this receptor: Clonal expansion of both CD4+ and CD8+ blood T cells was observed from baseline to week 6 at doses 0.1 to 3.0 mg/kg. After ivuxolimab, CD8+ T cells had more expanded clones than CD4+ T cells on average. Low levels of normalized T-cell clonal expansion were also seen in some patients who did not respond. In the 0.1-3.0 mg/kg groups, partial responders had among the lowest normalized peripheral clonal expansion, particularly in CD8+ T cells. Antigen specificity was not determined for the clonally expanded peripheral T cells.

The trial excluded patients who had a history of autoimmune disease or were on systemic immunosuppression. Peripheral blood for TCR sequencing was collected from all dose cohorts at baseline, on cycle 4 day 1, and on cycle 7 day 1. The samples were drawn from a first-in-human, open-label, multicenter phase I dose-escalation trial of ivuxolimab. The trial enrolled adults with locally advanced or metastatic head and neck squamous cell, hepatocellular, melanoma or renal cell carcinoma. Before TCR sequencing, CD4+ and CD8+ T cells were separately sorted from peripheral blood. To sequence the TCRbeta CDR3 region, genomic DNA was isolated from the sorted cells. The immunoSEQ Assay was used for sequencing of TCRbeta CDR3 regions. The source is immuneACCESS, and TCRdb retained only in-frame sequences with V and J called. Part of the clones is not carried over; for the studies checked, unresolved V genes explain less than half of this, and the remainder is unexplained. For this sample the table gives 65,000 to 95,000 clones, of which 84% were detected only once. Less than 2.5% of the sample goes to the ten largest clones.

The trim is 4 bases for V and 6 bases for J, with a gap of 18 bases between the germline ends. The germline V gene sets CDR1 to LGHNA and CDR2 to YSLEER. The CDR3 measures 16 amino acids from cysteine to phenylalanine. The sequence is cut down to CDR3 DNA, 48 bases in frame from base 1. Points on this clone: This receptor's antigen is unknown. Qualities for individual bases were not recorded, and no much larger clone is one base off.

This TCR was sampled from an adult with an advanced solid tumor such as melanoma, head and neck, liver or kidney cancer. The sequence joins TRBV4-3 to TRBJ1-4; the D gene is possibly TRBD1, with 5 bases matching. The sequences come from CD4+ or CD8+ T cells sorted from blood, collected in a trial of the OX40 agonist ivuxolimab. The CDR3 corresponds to CASSLSRWGMDEKLFF. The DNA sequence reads TGCGCCAGCAGCCTAAGCCGATGGGGGATGGATGAAAAACTGTTTTTT.